The 8 T cell receptor beta chains presented below share a single source sample, sequenced in a study of T-cell memory formation after mild COVID-19. TCRdb re-called the 5' RACE reads with MiXCR, one entry per CDR3 protein. This sample carries approximately 480,000 distinct CDR3 sequences, about 20% of them seen once, and the ten largest clones take 12%. Sequenced sample: PBMCs or a T cell subset sorted from them (not recorded which). These receptors all stem from an adult woman who had mild COVID-19 (a few samples of this study predate the infection). Cell type and time point are not known.

The chain is built from TRBV6-5 and TRBJ2-3, with D possibly matching TRBD2 (5 bases). The CDR3 sequence is 15 residues long. Germline assignment: CDR1 MNHEY and CDR2 SVGAGI. Trimming left V 8 bases short and J 1 base short, with 16 bases between. CDR3 DNA sequence: TGTGCCAGCCGAATAGCGAGTCTGGGCACAGATACGCAGTATTTT. It specifies CASRIASLGTDTQYF.

The rearrangement links TRBV3-1 to TRBJ1-5; D might be TRBD1 (6 bases). Germline values: CDR1 LGHDT, CDR2 YNNKEL (reference sequence). V lost 2 bases, J lost 6 bases, and 23 bases lay in between. This CDR3 comprises 18 residues. CDR3 sequence reads: CASSQSVGVTGSPQPQHF. The CDR3 region has the DNA TGTGCCAGCAGCCAATCGGTGGGGGTAACAGGGTCCCCTCAGCCCCAGCATTTT.

The chain couples TRBV12-3 or TRBV12-4 to TRBJ2-1; 8 bases agree with TRBD1. J lost 1 base, V lost 6 bases, and 14 bases had no gene match. The CDR3 is 18 residues long. Here the CDR3 DNA reads TGTGCCAGCAGCTCCAGACAGGGGACAAACCTTTCCTACAATGAGCAGTTCTTC. This codes for CASSSRQGTNLSYNEQFF.

The chain carries TRBV12-3 or TRBV12-4 and TRBJ1-2; maybe TRBD1 (6 bases). Trimming pared 5 bases from V and 4 bases from J, leaving 11 bases between. The CDR3 is 13 amino acids. DNA of the CDR3: TGTGCCAGCAGTACACGGGACATCTATGGCTACACCTTC. Protein product: CASSTRDIYGYTF.

For the CDR3, the DNA is TGCGCCACCCAACGGACAGTCACCTCGAACACTGAAGCTTTCTTT. It is translated as CATQRTVTSNTEAFF. V and J are TRBV4-1 and TRBJ1-1; D possibly corresponds to TRBD1 (6 bases). Trimming removed 10 bases from V and 1 base from J, with 19 bases in between. CDR1 is MGHRA and CDR2 is YSYEKL in the germline V gene. This CDR3 is built from 15 residues.

This chain joins TRBV4-1 and TRBJ1-6; D uncertain. V was shortened by 1 base and J by 10 bases, with 5 bases between the two germline ends. Germline CDR1 MGHRA, CDR2 YSYEKL. This CDR3 has 12 residues. CDR3 bases: TGCGCCAGCAGCCAAGTAGGGTCACCCCTCCACTTT. Protein: CASSQVGSPLHF.

This clonotype occurred a few times. V gene TRBV12-3 or TRBV12-4 combines with J gene TRBJ1-1; no definite D call. CDR3 size: 14 residues. The germline V and J ends were trimmed by 4 bases and 1 base, with 10 bases remaining between them. The DNA for the CDR3 is TGTGCCAGCAGTTGGGGATTCGCGAACACTGAAGCTTTCTTT. Its translation: CASSWGFANTEAFF.

The chain links TRBV6-6 to TRBJ1-2; D is perhaps TRBD1 (5 bases). The CDR3 totals 12 residues. V lost 7 bases and J lost 5, with 11 bases in between. CDR1 is MNHNY and CDR2 is SVGAGI in the germline V gene (reference sequence). CDR3: CASMTANYGYTF. The CDR3 region has the DNA TGTGCCAGCATGACAGCCAATTATGGCTACACCTTC.